This T cell receptor beta chain appears in the sequencing data of a study of graft-versus-host responses after intestinal transplantation. The V gene lost 3 bases and the J gene lost 7 bases, with 15 bases spanning the gap. This CDR3 comprises 14 residues. The germline V gene encodes CDR1 KGHSH and CDR2 LQKENI. The data were produced by immunoSEQ multiplex PCR, yet TCRdb's version contains in-frame clones alone and is incomplete. The sample includes some 64,000 clones, around nine tenths seen only once; the top ten take 1.7%. Details on this clone: Its antigen is undetermined.

The source was unstimulated CD8+ T cells sorted from spleen or lymph node cells, collected before transplant. The sequence was collected from a human donor who was the organ donor for an intestinal transplant. The genes are TRBV18 and TRBJ2-5, with D possibly matching TRBD2 (5 bases). DNA for the CDR3: TGTGCCAGCTCACCCCGCGGGCGATTTGGGACCCAGTACTTC. It codes for CASSPRGRFGTQYF.